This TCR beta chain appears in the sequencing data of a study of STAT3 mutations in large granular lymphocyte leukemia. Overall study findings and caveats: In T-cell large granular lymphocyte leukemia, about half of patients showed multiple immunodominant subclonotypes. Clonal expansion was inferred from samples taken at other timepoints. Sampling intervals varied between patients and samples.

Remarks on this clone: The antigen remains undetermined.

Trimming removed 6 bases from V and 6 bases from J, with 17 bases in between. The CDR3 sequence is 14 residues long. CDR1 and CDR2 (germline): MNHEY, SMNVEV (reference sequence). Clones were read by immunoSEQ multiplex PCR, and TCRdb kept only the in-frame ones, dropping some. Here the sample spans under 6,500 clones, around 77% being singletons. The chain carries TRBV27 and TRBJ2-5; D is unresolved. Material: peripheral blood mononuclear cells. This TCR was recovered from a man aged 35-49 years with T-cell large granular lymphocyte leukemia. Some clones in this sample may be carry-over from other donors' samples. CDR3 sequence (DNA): TGTGCCAGCAGACCGGGTGGGGAAGGGCAGACCCAGTACTTC. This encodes CASRPGGEGQTQYF.